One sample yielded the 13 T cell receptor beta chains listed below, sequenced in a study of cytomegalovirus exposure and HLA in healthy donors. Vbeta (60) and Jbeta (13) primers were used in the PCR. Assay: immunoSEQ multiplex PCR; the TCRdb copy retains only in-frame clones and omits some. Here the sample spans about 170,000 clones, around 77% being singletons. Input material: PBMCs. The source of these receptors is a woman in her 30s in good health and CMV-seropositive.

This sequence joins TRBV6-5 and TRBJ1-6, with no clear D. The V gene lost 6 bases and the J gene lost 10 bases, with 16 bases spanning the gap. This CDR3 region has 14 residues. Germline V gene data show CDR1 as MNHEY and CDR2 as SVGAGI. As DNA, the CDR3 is TGTGCCAGCAGCTGGGGAGCGGAAACCTCACCCCTCCACTTT. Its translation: CASSWGAETSPLHF.

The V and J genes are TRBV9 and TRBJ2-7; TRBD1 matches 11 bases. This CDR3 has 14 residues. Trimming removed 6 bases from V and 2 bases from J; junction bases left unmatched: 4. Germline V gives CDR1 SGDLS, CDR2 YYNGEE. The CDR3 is CASNPGQGAYEQYF. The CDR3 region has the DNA TGTGCCAGCAACCCGGGACAGGGGGCCTACGAGCAGTACTTC. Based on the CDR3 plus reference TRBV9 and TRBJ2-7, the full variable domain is DSGVTQTPKHLITATGQRVTLRCSPRSGDLSVYWYQQSLDQGLQFLIQYYNGEERAKGNILERFSAQQFPDLHSELNLSSLELGDSALYFCASNPGQGAYEQYFGPGTRLTVT.

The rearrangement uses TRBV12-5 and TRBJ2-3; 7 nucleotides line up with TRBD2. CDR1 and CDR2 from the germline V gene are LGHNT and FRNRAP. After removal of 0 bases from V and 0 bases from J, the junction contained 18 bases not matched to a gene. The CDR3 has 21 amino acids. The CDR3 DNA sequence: TGTGCTAGTGGTTTGGTCCCCGGTTGGCAGCTAGCGGCGAAAAGCACAGATACGCAGTATTTT. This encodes CASGLVPGWQLAAKSTDTQYF.

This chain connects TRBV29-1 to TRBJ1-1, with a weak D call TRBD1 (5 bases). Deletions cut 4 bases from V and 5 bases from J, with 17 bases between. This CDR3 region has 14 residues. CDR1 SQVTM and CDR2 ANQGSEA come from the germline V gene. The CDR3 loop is CSVVGSPGITEAFF. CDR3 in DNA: TGCAGCGTTGTGGGAAGTCCAGGGATAACTGAAGCTTTCTTT.

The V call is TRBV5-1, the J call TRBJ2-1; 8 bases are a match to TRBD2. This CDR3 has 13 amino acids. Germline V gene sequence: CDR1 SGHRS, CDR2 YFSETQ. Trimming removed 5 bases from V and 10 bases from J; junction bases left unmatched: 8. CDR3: CASSLTSDREQFF. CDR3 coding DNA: TGCGCCAGCAGTCTGACTAGCGACCGCGAGCAGTTCTTC.

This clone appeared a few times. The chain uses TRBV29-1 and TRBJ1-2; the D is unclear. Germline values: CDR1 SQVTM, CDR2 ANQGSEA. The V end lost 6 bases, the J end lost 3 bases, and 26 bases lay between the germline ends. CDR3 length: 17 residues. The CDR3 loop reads CSVRAGWQDYRDYGYTF. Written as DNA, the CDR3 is TGCAGCGTGAGGGCCGGGTGGCAGGACTATAGGGACTATGGCTACACCTTC.

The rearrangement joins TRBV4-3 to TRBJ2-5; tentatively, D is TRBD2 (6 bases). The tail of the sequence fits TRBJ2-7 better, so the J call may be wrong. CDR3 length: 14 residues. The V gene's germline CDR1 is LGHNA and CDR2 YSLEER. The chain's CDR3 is CASSQTWRGYEQYF. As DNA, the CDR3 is TGCGCCAGCAGCCAGACTTGGCGGGGCTACGAGCAGTACTTC.

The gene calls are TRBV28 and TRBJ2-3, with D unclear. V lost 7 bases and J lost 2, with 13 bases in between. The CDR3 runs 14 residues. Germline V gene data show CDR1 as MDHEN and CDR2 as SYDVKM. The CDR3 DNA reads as TGTGCCAGCACTTCCCCAGGCACCACAGATACGCAGTATTTT. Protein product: CASTSPGTTDTQYF.

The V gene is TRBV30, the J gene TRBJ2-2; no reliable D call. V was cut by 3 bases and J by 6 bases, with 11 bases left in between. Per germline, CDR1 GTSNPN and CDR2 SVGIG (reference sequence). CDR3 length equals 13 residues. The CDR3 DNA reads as TGTGCCTGGAGATCGAGGTTCGCCGGGGAGCTGTTTTTT. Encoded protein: CAWRSRFAGELFF.

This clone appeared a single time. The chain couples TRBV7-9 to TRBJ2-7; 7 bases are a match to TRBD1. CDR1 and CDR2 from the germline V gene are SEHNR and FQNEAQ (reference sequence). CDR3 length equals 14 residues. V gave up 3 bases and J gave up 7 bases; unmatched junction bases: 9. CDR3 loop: CASSLAGGSTEQYF. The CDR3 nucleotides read TGTGCCAGCAGCTTGGCAGGGGGAAGTACTGAGCAGTACTTC.

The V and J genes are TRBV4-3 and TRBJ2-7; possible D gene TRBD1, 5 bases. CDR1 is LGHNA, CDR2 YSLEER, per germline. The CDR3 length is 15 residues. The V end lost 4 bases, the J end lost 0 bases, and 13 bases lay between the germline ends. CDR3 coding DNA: TGCGCCAGCAGCCTCGACTGGGGCGTCTCCTACGAGCAGTACTTC. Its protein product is CASSLDWGVSYEQYF.

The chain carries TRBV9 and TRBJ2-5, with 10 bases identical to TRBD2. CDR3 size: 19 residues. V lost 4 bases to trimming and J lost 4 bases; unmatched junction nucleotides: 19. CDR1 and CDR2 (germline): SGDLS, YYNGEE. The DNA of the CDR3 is TGTGCCAGCAGCCCTGGGACTAGCGATAGGGGTATTCGGAGAGAGACCCAGTACTTC. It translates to CASSPGTSDRGIRRETQYF.

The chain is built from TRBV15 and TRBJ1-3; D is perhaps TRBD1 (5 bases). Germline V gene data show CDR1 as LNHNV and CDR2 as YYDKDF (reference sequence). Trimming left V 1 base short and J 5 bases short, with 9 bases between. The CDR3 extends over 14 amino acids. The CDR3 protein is CATSRADSRNTIYF. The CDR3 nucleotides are TGTGCCACCAGCAGAGCCGACAGCAGAAACACCATATATTTT.